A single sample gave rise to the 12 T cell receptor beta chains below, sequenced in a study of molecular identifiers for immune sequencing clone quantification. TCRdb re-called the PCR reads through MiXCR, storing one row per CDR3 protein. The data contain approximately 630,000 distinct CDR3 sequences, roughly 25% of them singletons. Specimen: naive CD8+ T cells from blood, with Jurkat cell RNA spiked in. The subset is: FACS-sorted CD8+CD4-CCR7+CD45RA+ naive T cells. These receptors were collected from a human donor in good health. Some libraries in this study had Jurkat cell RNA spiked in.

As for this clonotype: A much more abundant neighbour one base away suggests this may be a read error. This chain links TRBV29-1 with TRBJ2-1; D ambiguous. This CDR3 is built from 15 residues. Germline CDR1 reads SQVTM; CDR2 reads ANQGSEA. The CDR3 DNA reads TGCAGCGTTGAACCCGGTACTCCGTCCTACAATGAGCAGCTCTTC. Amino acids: CSVEPGTPSYNEQLF.

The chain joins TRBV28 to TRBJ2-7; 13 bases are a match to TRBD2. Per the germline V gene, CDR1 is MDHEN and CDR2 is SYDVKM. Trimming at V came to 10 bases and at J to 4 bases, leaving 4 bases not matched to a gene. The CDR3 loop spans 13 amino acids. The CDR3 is CATGTSGEYEQYF. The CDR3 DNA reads TGTGCCACCGGGACTAGCGGGGAATACGAGCAGTACTTC.

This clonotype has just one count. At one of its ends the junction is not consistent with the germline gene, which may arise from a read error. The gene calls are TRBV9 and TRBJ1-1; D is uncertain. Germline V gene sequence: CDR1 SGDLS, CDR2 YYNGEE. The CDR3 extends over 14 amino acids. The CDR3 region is CASSLSDMNTEASF. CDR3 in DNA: TGTGCCAGCAGCCTGTCAGACATGAACACTGAAGCTTCCTTT.

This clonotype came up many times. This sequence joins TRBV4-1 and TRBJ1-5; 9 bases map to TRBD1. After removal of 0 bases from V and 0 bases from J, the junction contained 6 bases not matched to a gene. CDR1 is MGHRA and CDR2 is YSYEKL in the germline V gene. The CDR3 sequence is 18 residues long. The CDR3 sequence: CASSQDGTGIDSNQPQHF. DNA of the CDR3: TGCGCCAGCAGCCAAGATGGGACAGGGATCGATAGCAATCAGCCCCAGCATTTT.

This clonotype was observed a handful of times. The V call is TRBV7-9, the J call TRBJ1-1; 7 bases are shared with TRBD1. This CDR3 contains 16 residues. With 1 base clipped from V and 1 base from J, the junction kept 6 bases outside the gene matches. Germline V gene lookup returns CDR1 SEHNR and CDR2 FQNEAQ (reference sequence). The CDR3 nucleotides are TGTGCCAGCAGCTTAGGGACAGGCCTCACGAACACTGAAGCTTTCTTT. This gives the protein CASSLGTGLTNTEAFF. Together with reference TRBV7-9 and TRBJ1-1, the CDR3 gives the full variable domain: DTGVSQNPRHKITKRGQNVTFRCDPISEHNRLYWYRQTLGQGPEFLTYFQNEAQLEKSRLLSDRFSAERPKGSFSTLEIQRTEQGDSAMYLCASSLGTGLTNTEAFFGQGTRLTVV.

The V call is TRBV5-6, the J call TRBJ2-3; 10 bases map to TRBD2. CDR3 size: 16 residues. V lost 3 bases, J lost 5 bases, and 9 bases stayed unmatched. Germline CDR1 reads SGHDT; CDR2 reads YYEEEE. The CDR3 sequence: CASSWGSGGAVDTQYF. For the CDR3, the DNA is TGTGCCAGCAGCTGGGGAAGCGGGGGGGCAGTAGATACGCAGTATTTT.

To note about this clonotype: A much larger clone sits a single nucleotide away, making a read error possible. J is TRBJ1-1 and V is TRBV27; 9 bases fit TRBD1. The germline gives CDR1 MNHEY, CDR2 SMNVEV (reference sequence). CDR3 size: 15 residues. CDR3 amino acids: CASSPQGQGWTEAIF. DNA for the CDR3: TGTGCCAGCAGTCCACAGGGACAGGGTTGGACTGAAGCTATCTTT.

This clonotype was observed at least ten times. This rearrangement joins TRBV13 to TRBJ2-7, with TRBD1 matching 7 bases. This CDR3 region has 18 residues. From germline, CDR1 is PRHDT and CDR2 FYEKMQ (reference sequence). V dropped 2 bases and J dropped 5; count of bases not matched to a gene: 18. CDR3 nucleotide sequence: TGTGCCAGCAGCTTACTTCTAAGCGGAGCCGACAGGGCCCACGAGCAGTACTTC. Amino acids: CASSLLLSGADRAHEQYF.

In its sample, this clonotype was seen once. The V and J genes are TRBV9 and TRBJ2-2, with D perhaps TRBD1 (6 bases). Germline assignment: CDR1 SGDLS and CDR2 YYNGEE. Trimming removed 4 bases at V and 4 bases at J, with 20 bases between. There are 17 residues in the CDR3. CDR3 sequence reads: CASSTLGRGERTGELFF. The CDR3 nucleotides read TGTGCCAGCAGCACCCTGGGCAGGGGAGAACGCACCGGGGAGCTGTTTTTT.

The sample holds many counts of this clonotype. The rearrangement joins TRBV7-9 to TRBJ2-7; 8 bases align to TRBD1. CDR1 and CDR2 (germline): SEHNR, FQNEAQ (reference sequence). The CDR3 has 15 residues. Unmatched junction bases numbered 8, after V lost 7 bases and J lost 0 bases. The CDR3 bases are TGTGCCAGCACCGGGGACAGGTTCAGCTCCTACGAGCAGTACTTC. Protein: CASTGDRFSSYEQYF.

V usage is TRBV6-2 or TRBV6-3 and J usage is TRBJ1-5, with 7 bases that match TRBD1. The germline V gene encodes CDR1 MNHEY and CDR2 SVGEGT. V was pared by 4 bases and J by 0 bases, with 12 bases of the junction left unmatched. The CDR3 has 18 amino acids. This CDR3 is CASSFDRERFYSNQPQHF. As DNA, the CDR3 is TGTGCCAGCAGTTTCGACAGGGAAAGATTTTATAGCAATCAGCCCCAGCATTTT.

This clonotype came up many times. The CDR3 loop is CSAEVRGSGEQYF. The CDR3 DNA reads as TGCAGCGCCGAGGTCAGGGGGTCGGGCGAGCAGTACTTC. The chain combines TRBV29-1 with TRBJ2-7, with TRBD1 matching 7 bases. The CDR3 is 13 residues long. Germline CDR1 and CDR2: SQVTM and ANQGSEA. With 7 bases clipped from V and 6 bases from J, the junction kept 12 bases outside the gene matches.